One sample yielded the 11 T cell receptor beta chains listed below, sequenced in a study of shared clonotypes between healthy human individuals. Method: immunoSEQ multiplex PCR; TCRdb's copy keeps in-frame clones and lacks some. The sample consists of under 2,500,000 clones, 95% of them appearing once. The sample was naive CD4+ T cells sorted from blood. Specified subset: CD45RA+ positively selected. The source is a man aged 18 to 35 in good health.

This rearrangement joins TRBV7-2 to TRBJ2-1; D tentatively reads TRBD1 or TRBD2 (8 bases each). This CDR3 is built from 19 residues. CDR1 and CDR2 (germline): SGHTA, FQGNSA. V was pared by 5 bases and J by 3 bases, with 26 bases between. The CDR3 sequence: CASSVQGQGTSGLYNEQFF. The CDR3 DNA sequence: TGTGCCAGCAGCGTACAAGGACAGGGCACTAGCGGCCTCTACAATGAGCAGTTCTTC.

The chain has TRBV5-1 and TRBJ2-7, with TRBD2 matching 7 bases. CDR1 SGHRS and CDR2 YFSETQ come from the germline V gene. V lost 4 bases to trimming and J lost 6 bases; unmatched junction nucleotides: 10. The CDR3 spans 14 residues. CDR3 in amino acids: CASSQGLLAREQYF. CDR3 coding DNA: TGCGCCAGCAGCCAGGGACTACTGGCCCGCGAGCAGTACTTC.

In this sample, this clone turned up once. The chain employs TRBV7-8 and TRBJ1-4; tentative D call: TRBD1 (5 bases). Trimming took 2 bases from V and 7 from J, leaving 11 bases between them. The CDR3 is made up of 14 amino acids. Germline CDR1 reads SGHVS; CDR2 reads FQNEAQ. CDR3 nucleotides: TGTGCCAGCAGCTTACAGGGAAAGGGTGAAAAACTGTTTTTT. Translation gives CASSLQGKGEKLFF. Complete variable domain (other parts from reference TRBV7-8 and TRBJ1-4): GAGVSQSPRYKVAKRGQDVALRCDPISGHVSLFWYQQALGQGPEFLTYFQNEAQLDKSGLPSDRFFAERPEGSVSTLKIQRTQQEDSAVYLCASSLQGKGEKLFFGSGTQLSVL.

This sequence joins TRBV2 and TRBJ1-5; 7 bases align to TRBD1. Trimming cost V 5 bases and J 9 bases; bases outside gene matches: 4. The CDR3 is 12 amino acids. Germline CDR1 and CDR2: SNHLY and FYNNEI. CDR3 DNA: TGTGCCAGCAGTCAGACAGGGAGGCCCCAGCATTTT. Protein sequence: CASSQTGRPQHF.

Note on this clone: The sample contains more than one DNA sequence encoding this CDR3. The V gene is TRBV28, the J gene TRBJ2-7; D not resolved. The germline V gene encodes CDR1 MDHEN and CDR2 SYDVKM. V lost 4 bases to trimming and J lost 1 base, with 5 bases between them. The CDR3 has 12 amino acids. CDR3 sequence (DNA): TGTGCCAGCAGTTCCTATTCCTACGAGCAGTACTTC. Its protein product is CASSSYSYEQYF.

This rearrangement joins TRBV7-2 to TRBJ1-1, with no clear D. V was clipped by 2 bases and J by 0 bases, with 22 bases between them. Germline-derived CDR1 and CDR2 are SGHTA and FQGNSA. This CDR3 has 19 residues. The CDR3 region is CASSLLRAQYETLNTEAFF. The DNA for the CDR3 is TGTGCCAGCAGCTTATTGAGGGCCCAATACGAAACCTTGAACACTGAAGCTTTCTTT.

The chain recombines TRBV7-9 with TRBJ1-5, with 7 bases that match TRBD1. CDR1 and CDR2 (germline): SEHNR, FQNEAQ (reference sequence). V lost 6 bases, J lost 4 bases, and 3 bases stayed unmatched. CDR3 length equals 13 residues. CDR3 DNA sequence: TGTGCCAGCAGTAAGGGACAGAATCAGCCCCAGCATTTT. The encoded protein is CASSKGQNQPQHF.

Only a few counts were recorded for this clone. The same CDR3 also results from other DNA sequences found in this sample. The chain joins TRBV30 to TRBJ1-5, with D maybe TRBD1 (6 bases). This CDR3 has 12 residues. CDR1 and CDR2 (germline): GTSNPN, SVGIG (reference sequence). The ends were cut back, 0 bases at V and 7 bases at J, with 7 bases in the middle. The DNA for the CDR3 is TGTGCCTGGAGTGTAAGGGGGCAGCCCCAGCATTTT. Encoded protein: CAWSVRGQPQHF.

This clone was detected only a few times. The chain has TRBV18 and TRBJ2-7; no clear D. V dropped 4 bases and J dropped 0 bases, with 1 base sitting between them. The CDR3 consists of 11 residues. Germline V gene data show CDR1 as KGHSH and CDR2 as LQKENI. The CDR3 DNA follows: TGTGCCAGCTCACTCTCCTACGAGCAGTACTTC. Its protein is CASSLSYEQYF.

This clone appeared once. The chain couples TRBV5-4 to TRBJ2-7; maybe TRBD2 (5 bases). This CDR3 is built from 16 residues. V was cut by 4 bases and J by 6 bases, with 23 bases left in between. CDR1 is SGHNT, CDR2 YYREEE, per germline (reference sequence). The CDR3 here is CASSPGMGSVRPEQYF. The CDR3 DNA reads as TGTGCCAGCAGCCCGGGGATGGGCAGCGTTCGGCCCGAGCAGTACTTC.

Details on this clone: This same CDR3 is encoded by further DNA sequences in the sample. V usage is TRBV5-4 and J usage is TRBJ1-2; D is undetermined. The germline CDR1 and CDR2 sequences are SGHNT and YYREEE (reference sequence). Trimming cost V 4 bases and J 4 bases, with 8 bases left between them. The CDR3 covers 12 residues. The CDR3 loop reads CASSPGSYGYTF. The CDR3 nucleotides read TGTGCCAGCAGCCCGGGGTCCTATGGCTACACCTTC.